Below are 26 T cell receptor beta chains sequenced from a single sample in a study of glioma-infiltrating T cells (dated by TCRdb to about 2016). TCRdb lists the instrument as Illumina MiSeq. The iRepertoire nested amplicon-rescue multiplex PCR (arm-PCR) platform was used to amplify TCR alpha and beta CDR3 regions from RNA. The public sequencing data were trimmed at Q25 with fastp and processed into clonotypes with MiXCR by TCRdb, which kept only in-frame beta chains. CDR3 protein duplicates are merged, each entry listing the most common genes and DNA. Recorded for this sample are some 190,000 distinct CDR3 sequences; about 32% of them occurred a single time. 20% of the sample belongs to the ten largest clones. Specimen: glioma tissue, nonneoplastic brain tissue, or PBMCs (not recorded which). These receptor sequences come from a human donor with low-grade glioma or glioblastoma, undergoing nonglioma brain surgery, or in good health (not recorded which).

In this sample, this clonotype turned up a few times. This sequence joins TRBV19 and TRBJ2-2; TRBD1 matches 7 bases. CDR1 is LNHDA, CDR2 SQIVND, per germline (reference sequence). The CDR3 is 17 residues long. Trimming cost V 8 bases and J 3 bases; bases outside gene matches: 15. The CDR3: CASQTLPQGTYTGELFF. In nucleotides, the CDR3 is TGTGCCAGTCAGACTCTGCCACAGGGGACGTACACCGGGGAGCTGTTTTTT.

This clonotype came up a few times. CDR3 loop: CASSPRKVEVNEQYF. As DNA, the CDR3 is TGCGCCAGCAGCCCGCGGAAGGTCGAGGTAAACGAGCAGTACTTC. The V and J genes are TRBV4-3 and TRBJ2-7; D ambiguous. The CDR3 spans 15 residues. V was clipped by 4 bases and J by 5 bases, with 18 bases between them. Germline loops: CDR1 LGHNA, CDR2 YSLEER.

This clonotype has a count of ten or more. The V and J genes are TRBV7-2 and TRBJ2-3, with 7 nucleotides matching TRBD2. Germline V CDR1 and CDR2: SGHTA, FQGNSA. The CDR3 runs 17 residues. The J segment lost 0 bases and the V segment lost 0 bases, leaving 6 bases of the junction unmatched. CDR3: CASSLAGGPRSTDTQYF. Here the CDR3 DNA reads TGTGCCAGCAGCTTAGCGGGAGGGCCGAGGAGCACAGATACGCAGTATTTT.

V gene TRBV28 combines with J gene TRBJ1-1; D is unclear. The length of the CDR3 is 14 residues. Germline V gene data show CDR1 as MDHEN and CDR2 as SYDVKM. The ends were cut back, 6 bases at V and 4 bases at J, with 15 bases in the middle. CDR3 amino acids: CASSRARLGTEAFF. In DNA form, the CDR3 reads TGTGCCAGCAGCCGAGCCCGACTGGGCACTGAAGCTTTCTTT.

This CDR3 is CASNLIPPGQGAYEQYF. The CDR3 nucleotides are TGTGCCAGCAACCTAATACCCCCGGGACAGGGGGCCTACGAGCAGTACTTC. This sequence joins TRBV27 and TRBJ2-7; 11 positions agree with TRBD1. The germline CDR1 and CDR2 sequences are MNHEY and SMNVEV (reference sequence). The V and J ends lost 7 bases and 2 bases, in that order; junction bases with no gene match: 13. CDR3 size: 17 residues.

The V call is TRBV10-3, the J call TRBJ2-3; perhaps TRBD1 as D (5 bases). The CDR3 covers 14 residues. The V end was cut by 0 bases, the J end by 5 bases, with 9 bases between. Germline V lookup: CDR1 ENHRY, CDR2 SYGVKD. This CDR3 reads CAISESTGLDTQYF. CDR3 bases: TGTGCCATCAGTGAGTCAACAGGCCTAGATACGCAGTATTTT.

Worth noting for this clonotype: This may arise from a read error, as a much more abundant clone is one base away. The gene calls are TRBV6-2 or TRBV6-3 and TRBJ1-1; unclear D gene. This CDR3 comprises 14 residues. Per germline, CDR1 MNHEY and CDR2 SVGEGT. The V and J ends lost 4 bases and 6 bases respectively, with 15 bases between them. CDR3: CASSSPGLPAEAFF. CDR3 DNA: TGTGCCAGCAGTTCTCCCGGGCTACCCGCTGAAGCTTTCTTT.

The sample holds one count of this clonotype. CDR3 protein: CASSVDPGQGSYNEQFF. Written as DNA, the CDR3 is TGTGCCAGCAGCGTAGATCCGGGACAGGGGTCCTACAATGAGCAGTTCTTC. The chain employs TRBV6-1 and TRBJ2-1, with 10 bases identical to TRBD1. The germline V gene encodes CDR1 MNHNS and CDR2 SASEGT. This CDR3 is built from 17 residues. V shed 6 bases, J shed 1 base, and the junction held 9 bases outside the gene matches.

A remark on this clonotype: With a much larger clone just one base away, this may be a read error. The genes are TRBV7-9 and TRBJ1-3, with 7 positions matching TRBD1. The germline CDR1 and CDR2 sequences are SEHNR and FQNEAQ (reference sequence). CDR3 size: 16 residues. In DNA form, the CDR3 reads TGTGCCAGCAGCTTGGTCGCAGGGGGTTTTGGAAACACCATATGTTTT. Amino acid sequence: CASSLVAGGFGNTICF.

This clonotype was seen ten or more times. The chain combines TRBV27 with TRBJ1-5; 8 positions match TRBD1. CDR1 is MNHEY, CDR2 SMNVEV, per germline (reference sequence). With V trimmed by 10 bases and J by 0 bases, 8 bases remained unmatched. This CDR3 has 15 residues. CDR3 coding DNA: TGTGCCACCAAGACAGGGGCCCTTAGCAATCAGCCCCAGCATTTT. It yields the protein CATKTGALSNQPQHF.

A remark on this clonotype: One end of the junction does not line up with germline, which may come from a read error. The V call is TRBV6-2 or TRBV6-3, the J call TRBJ2-7; 9 bases are shared with TRBD1. The germline gives CDR1 MNHEY, CDR2 SVGEGT. This CDR3 is 15 amino acids long. The CDR3 bases are TGTACCAGCAGTCAGGGCAGGACAGGGGTGTTCGAGCAGTACTTC. This translates into CTSSQGRTGVFEQYF.

This sequence joins TRBV9 and TRBJ2-7; D gene unclear. CDR1 SGDLS and CDR2 YYNGEE come from the germline V gene. The ends were cut back, 7 bases at V and 8 bases at J, with 16 bases in the middle. The CDR3 spans 12 residues. The CDR3 reads CASGRYPLQQYF. The CDR3 DNA is TGTGCCAGCGGCCGGTACCCCCTCCAGCAGTACTTC.

This clonotype was picked up many times. The genes are TRBV27 and TRBJ2-7; TRBD1 or TRBD2 may be the D gene (5 bases each). The V end lost 3 bases, the J end lost 1 base, and 10 bases lay between the germline ends. The germline V gene has CDR1 MNHEY and CDR2 SMNVEV (reference sequence). This CDR3 is built from 14 residues. The CDR3 region is CASSLGDGSYEQYF. The CDR3, as DNA: TGTGCCAGCAGTTTGGGGGACGGTTCCTACGAGCAGTACTTC.

This clonotype appeared many times. CDR3 in DNA: TGTGCCAGCAGTTTGGGACAGAACCTTATGAACACTGAAGCTTTCTTT. This translates into CASSLGQNLMNTEAFF. This chain uses TRBV27 with TRBJ1-1; 7 bases fit TRBD1. Trimming removed 3 bases from V and 0 bases from J; junction bases left unmatched: 7. Germline-derived CDR1 and CDR2 are MNHEY and SMNVEV (reference sequence). The CDR3 extends over 16 amino acids.

Many counts were recorded for this clonotype. The chain links TRBV20-1 to TRBJ2-5; 9 positions match TRBD2. The germline V gene encodes CDR1 DFQATT and CDR2 SNEGSKA (reference sequence). J was trimmed by 4 bases and V by 4 bases; bases with no gene match: 10. The CDR3 sequence is 15 residues long. CDR3 loop: CSAKRGGRAPETQYF. The CDR3 region has the DNA TGCAGTGCTAAGAGGGGCGGGAGGGCCCCAGAGACCCAGTACTTC.

The chain employs TRBV14 and TRBJ2-3, with a tentative D call TRBD1 (5 bases). The V and J ends lost 0 bases and 5 bases respectively, with 12 bases between them. The CDR3 covers 15 residues. The germline gives CDR1 SGHDN, CDR2 FVKESK. This CDR3 is CASSQDSRAGDTQYF. The CDR3 bases are TGTGCCAGCAGCCAAGATTCCAGGGCTGGAGATACGCAGTATTTT.

CDR3 coding DNA: TGTGCCAGCAGTGACTCCCCGACTAGCGGGGGTTACAATGAGCAGTTCTTC. Translated, it gives CASSDSPTSGGYNEQFF. J is TRBJ2-1 and V is TRBV6-4, with 12 bases matching TRBD2. The CDR3 extends over 17 amino acids. Germline trimming cut 0 bases from V and 4 bases from J; bases unmatched to any gene: 4. CDR1 and CDR2 (germline): MRHNA, SNTAGT.

The V call is TRBV3-1, the J call TRBJ2-1, with D possibly being TRBD2 (6 bases). V lost 4 bases, J lost 4 bases, and 11 bases lay in between. The CDR3 covers 14 residues. Germline values: CDR1 LGHDT, CDR2 YNNKEL (reference sequence). CDR3 in amino acids: CASSPASAYNEQFF. In DNA form, the CDR3 reads TGTGCCAGCAGCCCGGCTAGCGCATACAATGAGCAGTTCTTC.

A few counts support this clonotype. This chain joins TRBV4-2 and TRBJ2-7; TRBD2 matches at 7 bases. The V and J ends lost 1 base and 0 bases, in that order; junction bases with no gene match: 6. The CDR3 spans 16 residues. Looked up from germline, CDR1 is LGHNA and CDR2 is YNFKEQ. CDR3 sequence (DNA): TGTGCCAGCAGCCAAGGAGCCAGGGACTACTCCTACGAGCAGTACTTC. It translates to CASSQGARDYSYEQYF.

This clonotype was observed a few times. The gene calls are TRBV4-3 and TRBJ2-2; D not resolved. The CDR3 loop spans 14 amino acids. CDR1 and CDR2 (germline): LGHNA, YSLEER. Trimming stripped 8 bases from V and 6 bases from J, with 16 bases between. The CDR3 sequence: CASAFSASAGELFF. The CDR3 DNA sequence: TGCGCCAGCGCTTTCTCAGCGTCCGCCGGGGAGCTGTTTTTT.

Ten or more counts support this clonotype. V and J are TRBV28 and TRBJ2-7; possible D gene TRBD1, 6 bases. Germline CDR1 is MDHEN and CDR2 is SYDVKM. Deletions cut 6 bases from V and 0 bases from J, with 18 bases between. The CDR3 is made up of 16 amino acids. The CDR3 region is CASSSAGTQSSYEQYF. In DNA form, the CDR3 reads TGTGCCAGCAGCTCCGCCGGGACACAGAGCTCCTACGAGCAGTACTTC.

This clonotype was counted ten times or more. This chain connects TRBV7-2 to TRBJ2-3; a weak D match, TRBD2 (5 bases). CDR1 SGHTA and CDR2 FQGNSA come from the germline V gene. The CDR3 is 16 residues long. V was trimmed by 1 base and J by 1 base, leaving 12 bases between them. The CDR3 nucleotides read TGTGCCAGCAGCTTAGGTCTAGCTGGGGGCACAGATACGCAGTATTTT. Its protein is CASSLGLAGGTDTQYF.

Comments on this clonotype: A much bigger clone sits one base away, suggesting this may be a read error. The chain couples TRBV20-1 to TRBJ2-3; a possible D gene is TRBD2 (5 bases). Trimming stripped 3 bases from V and 5 bases from J, with 27 bases between. Germline V gene lookup returns CDR1 DFQATT and CDR2 SNEGSKA (reference sequence). This CDR3 comprises 18 residues. DNA of the CDR3: TGCAGTGCTAGGACCCCCTGGGGTAGCGCCCCGGGGAAAGATACGCAGTATTTT. This gives the protein CSARTPWGSAPGKDTQYF.

About this clonotype: A much larger clonotype is one base distant, so this may be a read error. V and J are TRBV18 and TRBJ1-2; D perhaps matches TRBD1 (6 bases). Looked up from germline, CDR1 is KGHSH and CDR2 is LQKENI. This CDR3 comprises 15 residues. The CDR3 nucleotides read TGTGCCAGATCACCACCGGAGGGGGGTGACTATGGCTACACCTTC. Protein product: CARSPPEGGDYGYTF.

The table lists this clonotype with many counts. This chain connects TRBV20-1 to TRBJ2-6; 7 bases are a match to TRBD1. The V gene's germline CDR1 is DFQATT and CDR2 SNEGSKA (reference sequence). The CDR3 totals 14 residues. The V segment lost 6 bases and the J segment 3 bases; nucleotides outside the gene matches: 5. The CDR3 is CSAAWTGGANVLTF. The CDR3 bases are TGCAGTGCGGCCTGGACAGGTGGGGCCAACGTCCTGACTTTC.

This clonotype has just a few counts. V gene TRBV4-3 combines with J gene TRBJ2-2, with 11 bases aligning to TRBD2. Trimming removed 3 bases from V and 1 base from J; junction bases left unmatched: 10. The CDR3 has 19 residues. CDR1 and CDR2 from the germline V gene are LGHNA and YSLEER. This CDR3 is CASSHTRKGLAGNTGELFF. The DNA for the CDR3 is TGCGCCAGCAGCCACACCCGCAAAGGACTAGCGGGGAACACCGGGGAGCTGTTTTTT.